The 3 T cell receptor beta chains listed next were all sequenced from one sample in a study of CD8 T cells in ankylosing spondylitis. Study-level points and caveats: Within ankylosing spondylitis blood, a TCR beta motif made up of several highly homologous variants appeared to be characteristic.

These TCRs are of unknown antigen specificity. TCRdb recomputed calls from the 5' RACE reads with MiXCR, one row per CDR3 protein. The repertoire holds more than 300,000 distinct CDR3 sequences, less than 10% seen once, with 13% to 15% in the top ten. What was sequenced was blood, either unsorted or a sorted T cell fraction (not recorded which). Receptor source: a male donor with ankylosing spondylitis.

This clonotype has at least ten counts. The CDR3, as DNA: TGTGCCAGCAGCGCGACAGGGGGCTGGAGTGAAAAACTGTTTTTT. Its translation: CASSATGGWSEKLFF. The V gene is TRBV9, the J gene TRBJ1-4; 10 nucleotides match TRBD1. Germline CDR1 SGDLS, CDR2 YYNGEE. The CDR3 is 15 residues long. Losses at the gene ends were 3 bases for V and 7 bases for J; bases not matched to a gene: 6.

This clonotype was detected ten times or more. In DNA, the CDR3 is TGTGCCAGCAGACGACAGTGGAATCAGCCCCAGCATTTT. It codes for CASRRQWNQPQHF. V and J are TRBV28 and TRBJ1-5; weak D call: TRBD1 (5 bases). Trimming stripped 6 bases from V and 4 bases from J, with 10 bases between. The germline V gene has CDR1 MDHEN and CDR2 SYDVKM. There are 13 residues in the CDR3.

The CDR3 loop is CSANPKPWDYQETQYF. DNA for the CDR3: TGCAGTGCTAACCCGAAACCCTGGGACTACCAAGAGACCCAGTACTTC. The chain uses TRBV20-1 and TRBJ2-5; D is perhaps TRBD2 (6 bases). CDR3 length: 16 amino acids. V lost 4 bases and J 0 bases, leaving 18 bases between the germline ends. CDR1 is DFQATT and CDR2 is SNEGSKA in the germline V gene (reference sequence).